Shown below are 3 T cell receptor beta chains from a single sample sequenced in a study of long-term antiretroviral therapy in people with HIV. Survey level was the resolution at which the v3.0 immunoSEQ assay ran. Generated by immunoSEQ multiplex PCR, the TCRdb table keeps only in-frame clones and is missing some. The top ten clones hold roughly 9.8% of a sample with 25,000 to 35,000 clones, approximately 80% of them seen once. The sequenced sample was unsorted PBMCs, obtained about 2.7 years after starting antiretroviral therapy. The receptors here all came from a man aged 25 to 45 with HIV.

This rearrangement joins TRBV11-2 to TRBJ2-7; D is undetermined. CDR1 and CDR2 (germline): SGHAT, FQNNGV. CDR3 length equals 15 residues. The V end lost 1 base, the J end lost 4 bases, and 14 bases lay between the germline ends. In DNA, the CDR3 is TGTGCCAGCAGCTTAGCGGGTGGGATTAGGTACGAGCAGTACTTC. Amino acids: CASSLAGGIRYEQYF.

This rearrangement joins TRBV27 to TRBJ2-5; 14 nucleotides match TRBD2. CDR3 size: 16 residues. Germline assignment: CDR1 MNHEY and CDR2 SMNVEV (reference sequence). Losses at the gene ends were 2 bases for V and 2 bases for J; bases not matched to a gene: 1. The CDR3 loop is CASSLRLAGGQETQYF. CDR3 nucleotide sequence: TGTGCCAGCAGTTTAAGACTAGCGGGGGGGCAAGAGACCCAGTACTTC.

For this clone: Within the sample, other DNA sequences also encode this same CDR3. The rearrangement joins TRBV19 to TRBJ1-6; D is possibly TRBD1 (5 bases). This CDR3 comprises 13 residues. Germline CDR1 reads LNHDA; CDR2 reads SQIVND (reference sequence). Trimming took off 5 bases at V and 7 bases at J, with 9 bases between the two ends. The CDR3 reads CASSPGLNSPLHF. CDR3 bases: TGTGCCAGTAGTCCAGGGTTGAATTCACCCCTCCACTTT. Full variable domain (outside the CDR3, taken from reference TRBV19 and TRBJ1-6): DGGITQSPKYLFRKEGQNVTLSCEQNLNHDAMYWYRQDPGQGLRLIYYSQIVNDFQKGDIAEGYSVSREKKESFPLTVTSAQKNPTAFYLCASSPGLNSPLHFGNGTRLTVT.